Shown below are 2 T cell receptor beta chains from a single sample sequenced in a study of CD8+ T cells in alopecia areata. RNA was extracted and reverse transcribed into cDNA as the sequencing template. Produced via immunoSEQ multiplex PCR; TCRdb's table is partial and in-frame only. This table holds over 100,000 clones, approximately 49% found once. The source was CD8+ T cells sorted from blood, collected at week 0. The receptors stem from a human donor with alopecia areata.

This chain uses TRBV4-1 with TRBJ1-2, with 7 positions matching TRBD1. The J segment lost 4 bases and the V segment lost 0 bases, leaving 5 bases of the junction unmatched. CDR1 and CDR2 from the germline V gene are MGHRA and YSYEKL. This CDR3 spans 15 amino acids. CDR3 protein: CASSQEGGGAYGYTF. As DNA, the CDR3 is TGCGCCAGCAGCCAAGAAGGAGGGGGCGCCTATGGCTACACCTTC.

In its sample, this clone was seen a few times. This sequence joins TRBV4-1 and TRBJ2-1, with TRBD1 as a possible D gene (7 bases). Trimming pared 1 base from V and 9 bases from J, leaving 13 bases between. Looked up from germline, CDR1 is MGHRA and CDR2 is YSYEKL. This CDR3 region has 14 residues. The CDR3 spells CASSQGNRGGEQFF. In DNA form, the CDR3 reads TGCGCCAGCAGCCAAGGGAACAGGGGAGGTGAGCAGTTCTTC.